This record concerns one T cell receptor beta chain sequence. Its antigen is not identified. V lost 5 bases and J lost 5, with 16 bases in between. The CDR3 contains 14 residues. Germline-derived CDR1 and CDR2 are DFQATT and SNEGSKA (reference sequence). The data originate from a study of CD8 T cells in ankylosing spondylitis. Study-wide findings and caveats: Reportedly, significant enrichment of disease-linked clones occurred in matched ankylosing spondylitis synovial fluid. Seemingly distinctive of ankylosing spondylitis blood was a TCR beta motif formed by eight highly homologous variants.

A single record per CDR3 protein comes from TCRdb applying MiXCR to the 5' RACE reads. Of 300,000 to 400,000 distinct CDR3 sequences listed, more than 20% are singletons. The sequenced material came from blood, either unsorted or a sorted T cell fraction (not recorded which). The rearrangement joins TRBV20-1 to TRBJ1-5; D possibly corresponds to TRBD1 (6 bases). The TCR originated in a male donor with ankylosing spondylitis. Written as DNA, the CDR3 is TGCAGTGCTGGGGGATGGGGGGCAGATCAGCCCCAGCATTTT. Amino acids: CSAGGWGADQPQHF.